The 13 T cell receptor beta chains in this list originate from one sample, sequenced in a study of blood T cell repertoires in COVID-19. TCRdb's copy holds only in-frame clones and misses some; the assay was immunoSEQ multiplex PCR. Of 200,000 to 250,000 clones in the sample, 75% to 90% were seen once. Sample: PBMCs or T cells enriched from blood (not recorded which). The receptors stem from a woman between 18 and 30 years old in a cohort exposed to, infected with or recovered from COVID-19 (not recorded which).

The chain employs TRBV11-3 and TRBJ1-3; no definite D call. Germline V lookup: CDR1 SGHNT, CDR2 YENEEA. The V end was cut by 8 bases, the J end by 0 bases, with 8 bases between. This CDR3 is 13 amino acids long. The CDR3 DNA sequence: TGTGCCAGCCGGGTAGACTCTGGAAACACCATATATTTT. The encoded protein is CASRVDSGNTIYF.

This chain links TRBV11-2 with TRBJ2-3; D might be TRBD2 (5 bases). CDR1 and CDR2 from the germline V gene are SGHAT and FQNNGV. V dropped 3 bases and J dropped 1 base, with 17 bases sitting between them. There are 17 residues in the CDR3. Here the CDR3 reads CASSLVAGPGGTDTQYF. The DNA for the CDR3 is TGTGCCAGCAGCTTGGTCGCGGGCCCCGGCGGCACAGATACGCAGTATTTT.

This rearrangement joins TRBV9 to TRBJ1-1; no definite D call. Germline lookup yields CDR1 SGDLS and CDR2 YYNGEE. Trimming removed 3 bases from V and 1 base from J, with 13 bases in between. This CDR3 has 15 amino acids. CDR3 DNA sequence: TGTGCCAGCAGCGCGGGAGGAGGGCCGAACACTGAAGCTTTCTTT. Translation: CASSAGGGPNTEAFF.

The gene calls are TRBV13 and TRBJ1-1; possible D gene TRBD1, 6 bases. Trimming took off 5 bases at V and 10 bases at J, with 20 bases between the two ends. The CDR3 extends over 14 amino acids. Germline V gene data show CDR1 as PRHDT and CDR2 as FYEKMQ (reference sequence). The CDR3 region has the DNA TGTGCCAGCAGCCCGACGGGGACAACTGGGGGAGCTTTCTTT. Translated, it gives CASSPTGTTGGAFF. Combining the CDR3 with reference TRBV13 and TRBJ1-1 gives the whole variable domain AAGVIQSPRHLIKEKRETATLKCYPIPRHDTVYWYQQGPGQDPQFLISFYEKMQSDKGSIPDRFSAQQFSDYHSELNMSSLELGDSALYFCASSPTGTTGGAFFGQGTRLTVV.

The rearrangement uses TRBV3-1 (or the pseudogene TRBV3-2) and TRBJ1-1; 7 bases agree with TRBD1. The V gene's germline CDR1 is LGHDT and CDR2 YNNKEL (reference sequence). This CDR3 comprises 15 residues. V lost 5 bases, J lost 0 bases, and 6 bases stayed unmatched. The CDR3 DNA reads TGTGCCAGCAGCTTAGGGACAGTCATGAACACTGAAGCTTTCTTT. Its protein product is CASSLGTVMNTEAFF.

The rearrangement uses TRBV2 and TRBJ2-7; 9 positions agree with TRBD2. Germline values: CDR1 SNHLY, CDR2 FYNNEI. There are 15 residues in the CDR3. After removal of 3 bases from V and 3 bases from J, the junction contained 6 bases not matched to a gene. The CDR3 sequence is CASSEGGGDLYEQYF. The CDR3 coding sequence is TGTGCCAGCAGTGAGGGCGGGGGGGACCTCTACGAGCAGTACTTC.

The chain combines TRBV27 with TRBJ1-6; D perhaps matches TRBD1 (6 bases). CDR1 is MNHEY and CDR2 is SMNVEV in the germline V gene (reference sequence). The CDR3 has 18 residues. Trimming pared 5 bases from V and 0 bases from J, leaving 17 bases between. The CDR3, as DNA: TGTGCCAGCAGTATAAGAGAGGGACATCTCTCCTATAATTCACCCCTCCACTTT. It encodes CASSIREGHLSYNSPLHF.

This clone appeared a single time. The chain uses TRBV11-3 and TRBJ1-6; 7 bases map to TRBD1. The germline CDR1 and CDR2 sequences are SGHNT and YENEEA. This CDR3 contains 13 residues. The V and J ends lost 5 bases and 9 bases, in that order; junction bases with no gene match: 4. The CDR3 DNA reads as TGTGCCAGCAGCCCGACAGGGATTTCACCCCTCCACTTT. It yields the protein CASSPTGISPLHF.

The J gene is TRBJ2-1, the V gene TRBV19, with D tentatively TRBD2 (6 bases). The CDR3 loop spans 15 amino acids. CDR1 LNHDA and CDR2 SQIVND come from the germline V gene (reference sequence). Trimming pared 4 bases from V and 0 bases from J, leaving 10 bases between. The CDR3 DNA sequence: TGTGCCAGTAGTACCGACGGGAGCTCCTACAATGAGCAGTTCTTC. Protein product: CASSTDGSSYNEQFF.

This clone showed up just once. The CDR3 DNA is TGTGCCAGCAGCCTCGGACACCTCTATGGCTACACCTTC. This encodes CASSLGHLYGYTF. The V and J genes are TRBV27 and TRBJ1-2; tentative D call: TRBD1 (5 bases). The CDR3 is 13 residues long. V was shortened by 6 bases and J by 4 bases, with 12 bases between the two germline ends. Germline V gene lookup returns CDR1 MNHEY and CDR2 SMNVEV (reference sequence).

A single count supports this clone. The chain combines TRBV19 with TRBJ2-5, with 9 bases identical to TRBD1. Germline CDR1 is LNHDA and CDR2 is SQIVND (reference sequence). V was clipped by 3 bases and J by 2 bases; unmatched bases: 4. The CDR3 contains 15 residues. The CDR3 region has the DNA TGTGCCAGTAGTATGGGGACAGGGACTCAAGAGACCCAGTACTTC. Translating gives CASSMGTGTQETQYF.

This sequence joins TRBV5-1 and TRBJ2-7; no firm D call. The V end lost 0 bases, the J end lost 4 bases, and 11 bases lay between the germline ends. The CDR3 sequence is 14 residues long. Germline values: CDR1 SGHRS, CDR2 YFSETQ. CDR3 nucleotides: TGCGCCAGCAGCTTGGCTTACACAGATTACGAGCAGTACTTC. Amino acid sequence: CASSLAYTDYEQYF.

This clone was seen ten or more times. The V call is TRBV19, the J call TRBJ1-1, with 8 bases lining up with TRBD1. V lost 5 bases, J lost 6 bases, and 14 bases stayed unmatched. CDR3 length: 16 residues. Germline CDR1 is LNHDA and CDR2 is SQIVND (reference sequence). CDR3 in DNA: TGTGCCAGTAGTTCCCGTGAACAGGGGGAGAGCGCTGAAGCTTTCTTT. The encoded protein is CASSSREQGESAEAFF.